This record looks at one TCR beta chain sequence and its context. Its antigen is undetermined. The data derive from a study of early T cells in non-severe SARS-CoV-2 infection. At the level of the study: Bulk RNA isolated from unsorted whole blood underwent sequencing; chains were not paired. General study findings and limits: Private and CD4 specificities were missed by VDJdb matching, which favored anti-spike CD8 responses.

Per the germline V gene, CDR1 is SGHVS and CDR2 is FNYEAQ. Losses at the gene ends were 0 bases for V and 5 bases for J; bases not matched to a gene: 3. This CDR3 region has 14 residues. Each single cDNA molecule received a unique molecular identifier. TCRdb itself ran the 5' RACE reads through MiXCR, one entry per CDR3 protein. The table includes about 36,000 distinct CDR3 sequences, roughly 6.8% detected once. The V gene is TRBV7-6, the J gene TRBJ1-1; 7 bases fit TRBD1. Sequences were derived from whole blood, sampled at baseline. The clonotype comes from an adult who was a healthcare worker with PCR-confirmed SARS-CoV-2 infection or an uninfected control (not recorded which). This CDR3 is CASSLARGQTEAFF. The CDR3 DNA is TGTGCCAGCAGCTTAGCGAGGGGACAGACTGAAGCTTTCTTT.